This T cell receptor beta chain originates from a study of blood T cells in healthy people across ages (dated by TCRdb to about 2015). At the level of the whole study: In model experiments, roughly one uniquely barcoded TCR beta cDNA molecule per two T cells was captured by template switching. Using deep sequencing normalized with unique cDNA molecular identifiers, the study measured how TCR beta repertoire diversity changes with age. To avoid experimental bias, donors of different ages were randomly spread across the sequencing lanes. The study analyzed two additional independent replicas of 1 million unique cDNA reads from the same blood draw for two donors, one aged 18 to 29 and one aged 80 or older. The donors were split into four age groups: young (average about 15 years), middle-aged (around 37), aged (roughly 60) and long-lived (roughly 86).

Remarks on this clonotype: It has no known antigen specificity. Base qualities are not recorded, but no much larger clone differs from it by a single base.

Systemically healthy Caucasian individuals from Russia, 35 to 50 in total and aged about 6 to 100 years, were included as donors. Each donor gave about 9.2 milliliters of peripheral blood, drawn into EDTA-treated Vacutainer tubes. Ficoll-Paque density-gradient centrifugation was used to isolate PBMCs, with at least 7 million obtained per sample. Total RNA, at least 5 micrograms per sample, was extracted from PBMCs with Trizol reagent. The percentages of naive CD45RAhigh/CD27high T cells were determined by flow cytometry on a PBMC aliquot from every donor. Summary of the overall study and its limitations: The long-lived group showed more naive CD4+ T cells, fewer expanded clones and increased TCR diversity than the aged group, suggesting age selection. Estimates of total diversity based on one million sequenced T cells were regarded as lower bounds and as underestimates. There was a strong correlation between observed TCR beta diversity and the percentage of naive T cells measured by flow cytometry. Bulk unsorted PBMC profiling prevented conclusive comparison of naive and antigen-experienced compartments. Because the CMV infection status of the donors was unknown, age-related changes in expanded clonotypes may potentially have been confounded. Observed TCR beta diversity per million T cells fell roughly linearly with age, and a significant reduction was already apparent by age roughly 40.

The method behind the library was 5' RACE. The instrument given in TCRdb is Illumina HiSeq 2500. The second PCR ran for roughly 7 to 11 cycles and used a J-beta primer mix along with a sample-barcoded 5' primer. A unique molecular identifier was introduced onto each TCR beta cDNA molecule by a template-switch 5' adaptor carrying 12 random nucleotides. Each sample yielded at least 3 million CDR3-containing paired-end reads. All of the RNA was converted into first-strand cDNA using the Mint cDNA synthesis kit, with a TRBC-specific oligonucleotide serving as the primer. Following uracil-DNA glycosylase treatment, all cDNA underwent a first 18-cycle PCR with the universal primers M1SS and BC2_uni_R. Per the source publication's procedure: For normalization, 1 million high-quality reads, each with a distinct molecular identifier, were randomly selected from each sample. Reads with shared molecular identifiers were discarded instead of being binned into consensus sequences. MiTCR, set to a Q25 quality threshold and the strictest error-elimination algorithm, was used for CDR3 identification, clonotype clustering and error correction. A nonparametric unseen species model with Euler transformation was used to estimate a lower bound on total TCR beta diversity. TCRdb itself trimmed the public reads at Q25 with fastp, ran MiXCR and retained productive beta chains. Rows merge per CDR3 protein into single entries with the most common DNA and genes. The V and J calls shown here were made by TCRdb, not taken from the authors' results. The sample has 1 million to 1.2 million distinct CDR3 sequences on record, 35% to 40% of them singletons. The top ten clones comprise over 10% of the sample.

Cut back by 0 bases and 3 bases, the V and J ends lie 5 bases apart. Taken from the germline V gene, the CDR1 and CDR2 loops are SGHVS and FNYEAQ. From the cysteine up to the phenylalanine, the CDR3 has a length of 13 residues. Just the 39-base CDR3 DNA is kept, in frame starting at base 1. The receptor was isolated from a man between 18 and 35 years old in good health. The chain links TRBV7-6 with TRBJ1-2; there is no confident call for the D gene. Sequencing was done on a sample of blood. Here the CDR3 is given as CASSLAADYGYTF. The nucleotides are TGTGCCAGCAGCTTAGCGGCCGACTATGGCTACACCTTC. Reference TRBV7-6 and TRBJ1-2 genes cover what lies past the CDR3, so the full variable domain is GAGVSQSPRYKVTKRGQDVALRCDPISGHVSLYWYRQALGQGPEFLTYFNYEAQQDKSGLPNDRFSAERPEGSISTLTIQRTEQRDSAMYRCASSLAADYGYTFGSGTRLTVV.